This T cell receptor (beta chain) emerged from a study of blood T cell repertoires in COVID-19. Assay: immunoSEQ multiplex PCR; the TCRdb copy retains only in-frame clones and omits some. The data contain under 30,000 clones, roughly 94% of them singletons. The V and J ends lost 3 bases and 1 base, in that order; junction bases with no gene match: 9. Germline values: CDR1 DFQATT, CDR2 SNEGSKA (reference sequence). The CDR3 is 16 residues long. Sequenced: peripheral blood. The origin of this receptor is a woman in her 50s with active COVID-19. The chain links TRBV20-1 to TRBJ2-5, with 9 positions matching TRBD2. CDR3 bases: TGCAGTGCTAGTGGCGGGCTAGCGGGGATCCAAGAGACCCAGTACTTC. This translates into CSASGGLAGIQETQYF.